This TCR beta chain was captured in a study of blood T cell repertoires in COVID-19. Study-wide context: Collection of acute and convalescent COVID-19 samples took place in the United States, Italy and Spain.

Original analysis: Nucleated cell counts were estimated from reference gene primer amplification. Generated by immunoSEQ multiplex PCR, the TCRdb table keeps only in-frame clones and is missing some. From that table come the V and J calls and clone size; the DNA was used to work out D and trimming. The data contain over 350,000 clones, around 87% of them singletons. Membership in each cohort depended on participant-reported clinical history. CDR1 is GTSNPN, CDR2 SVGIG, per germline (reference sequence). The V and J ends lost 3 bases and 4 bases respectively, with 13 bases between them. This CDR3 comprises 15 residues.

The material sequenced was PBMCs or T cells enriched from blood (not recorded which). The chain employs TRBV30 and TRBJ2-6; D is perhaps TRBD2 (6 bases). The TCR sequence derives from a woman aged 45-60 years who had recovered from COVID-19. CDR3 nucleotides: TGTGCCTGGAGGGTAAAGGGACTGGGGGCCAACGTCCTGACTTTC. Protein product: CAWRVKGLGANVLTF.